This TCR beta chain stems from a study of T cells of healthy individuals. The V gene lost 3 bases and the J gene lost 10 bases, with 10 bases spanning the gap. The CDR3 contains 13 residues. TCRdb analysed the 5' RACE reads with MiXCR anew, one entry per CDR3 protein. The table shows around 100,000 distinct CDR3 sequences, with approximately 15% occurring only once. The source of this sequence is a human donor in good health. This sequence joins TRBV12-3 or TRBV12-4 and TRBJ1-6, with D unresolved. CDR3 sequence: CASSLPARSPLHF. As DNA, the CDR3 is TGTGCCAGCAGTTTGCCGGCCCGATCACCCCTCCACTTT.